The rows below give T cell receptor beta chains drawn from one sample of a study of response to subunit inactivated influenza vaccine. TCRdb reprocessed the RT-PCR reads with MiXCR, giving one entry per CDR3 protein. Of about 570,000 distinct CDR3 sequences detected, 10% to 12% appear once; the ten largest clones hold 11%. The sample was also reused in another study, on T cells expressing NK-cell markers.

The specimen comprised PBMCs from blood, sampled on the day of vaccination. The origin of the receptors is a man aged 45-65 years who received an inactivated influenza vaccine. Each CDR3 is given with its conserved first and last residue.

J gene,V gene,CDR3 protein
TRBJ1-6,TRBV20-1,CSARSGQIWSSPLHF
TRBJ1-6,TRBV20-1,CSARERTGQNSPLHF
TRBJ2-7,TRBV14,CASSPLLAELYYEQYF
TRBJ2-5,TRBV5-6,CASSLGGSRTQYF
TRBJ2-5,TRBV7-2,CASSLLVRRQTQYF
TRBJ2-5,TRBV10-2,CASKSGQGLETQYF
TRBJ2-7,TRBV20-1,CSASKLAEIAYEQYF
TRBJ1-5,TRBV12-3/TRBV12-4,CASSQTPGPQHF
TRBJ1-2,TRBV5-5,CASSRGGDGYTF
TRBJ2-1,TRBV20-1,CSATFGNSYNEQFF
TRBJ2-3,TRBV4-2,CASSLKTSPTQYF
TRBJ2-6,TRBV24-1,CATSDKGTGSGANVLTF
TRBJ2-2,TRBV12-3/TRBV12-4,CAATREGADTGELFF
TRBJ1-2,TRBV6-1,CASSRGTEINGYTF
TRBJ2-2,TRBV3-1,CASSPQRTGELFF
TRBJ2-7,TRBV25-1,CASSDGGSYEQYF
TRBJ1-5,TRBV12-3/TRBV12-4,CASSFMGGDQPQHF
TRBJ2-3,TRBV7-2,CASSLDTVSTDTQYF
TRBJ2-7,TRBV10-3,CAISESGRSRSYEQYF
TRBJ2-1,TRBV4-2,CASSQGADEQFF
TRBJ2-1,TRBV20-1,CSASGGVSYNEQFF
TRBJ1-1,TRBV6-1,CASSADRTGWAFF
TRBJ2-7,TRBV6-1,CASSEVGVGEQYF
TRBJ2-1,TRBV29-1,CSVFLAGGGNEQFF
TRBJ2-1,TRBV9,CASSVTSGMEQFF